Each of the 8 T cell receptor beta chains below was sequenced from the same sample in a study of blood T cell repertoires in COVID-19. TCRdb keeps only in-frame clones here, not all; method: immunoSEQ multiplex PCR. Of 200,000 or so clones listed, roughly nine tenths were seen once; the top ten hold 2.1%. The sample comprised peripheral blood. The receptors were gathered from a man in his 70s with active or convalescent COVID-19.

This chain joins TRBV6-1 and TRBJ2-7, with 7 bases that match TRBD2. The junction had 9 bases not matched to a gene; V was cut back by 4 bases and J by 0 bases. Germline lookup yields CDR1 MNHNS and CDR2 SASEGT. The CDR3 is made up of 16 amino acids. The CDR3 nucleotides read TGTGCCAGCAGTGGGACGACTAGCACCAACTCCTACGAGCAGTACTTC. It yields the protein CASSGTTSTNSYEQYF.

In DNA, the CDR3 is TGTGCCTGGAGTGTAGGAGGGGCGGTCTACGAGCAGTACTTC. Protein: CAWSVGGAVYEQYF. The chain employs TRBV30 and TRBJ2-7; weak D call: TRBD2 (6 bases). Trimming removed 0 bases from V and 3 bases from J, with 12 bases in between. The germline CDR1 and CDR2 sequences are GTSNPN and SVGIG (reference sequence). CDR3 length: 14 amino acids.

This clone was recorded once. This rearrangement joins TRBV7-2 to TRBJ2-2; a possible D gene is TRBD2 (6 bases). Germline V lookup: CDR1 SGHTA, CDR2 FQGNSA. The CDR3 loop spans 14 amino acids. V was cut by 6 bases and J by 6 bases, with 14 bases left in between. The CDR3 DNA is TGTGCCAGCAGGACTTCCCGACTAGCCGGGGAGCTGTTTTTT. Its protein product is CASRTSRLAGELFF. Complete variable domain (other parts from reference TRBV7-2 and TRBJ2-2): GAGVSQSPSNKVTEKGKDVELRCDPISGHTALYWYRQSLGQGLEFLIYFQGNSAPDKSGLPSDRFSAERTGGSVSTLTIQRTQQEDSAVYLCASRTSRLAGELFFGEGSRLTVL.

This CDR3 is CASSKKREQGACGYTF. Here the CDR3 DNA reads TGTGCCAGCAGCAAAAAAAGGGAACAGGGGGCGTGTGGCTACACCTTC. The V and J genes are TRBV21-1 and TRBJ1-2; the table's D call, TRBD1, has no DNA check behind it. TRBV21-1 is tagged as a pseudogene. The CDR3 length is 16 residues.

The chain carries TRBV28 and TRBJ1-1; a possible D gene is TRBD1 (5 bases). Germline-derived CDR1 and CDR2 are MDHEN and SYDVKM. Trimming took off 2 bases at V and 6 bases at J, with 10 bases between the two ends. This CDR3 is 13 amino acids long. This chain's CDR3 is CASSLDSSAEAFF. Written as DNA, the CDR3 is TGTGCCAGCAGTTTAGACAGTTCTGCTGAAGCTTTCTTT.

V gene TRBV5-1 combines with J gene TRBJ1-4; a weak D match, TRBD1 (5 bases). The CDR3 has 15 residues. Germline assignment: CDR1 SGHRS and CDR2 YFSETQ. Trimming removed 5 bases from V and 3 bases from J, with 14 bases in between. DNA of the CDR3: TGCGCCAGCAGGGAAGGGGTTGGGGCTAATGAAAAACTGTTTTTT. Translated: CASREGVGANEKLFF.

The chain combines TRBV6-2 or TRBV6-3 with TRBJ1-4, with D possibly matching TRBD1 (6 bases). The V gene lost 6 bases and the J gene lost 7 bases, with 18 bases spanning the gap. The CDR3 contains 15 residues. Germline CDR1 and CDR2: MNHEY and SVGEGT. CDR3 DNA: TGTGCCAGCAGCACAGTCAGGGGATTTGGTGAAAAACTGTTTTTT. Translation gives CASSTVRGFGEKLFF.

The chain carries TRBV28 and TRBJ2-7, with 9 bases that match TRBD2. The CDR3 covers 16 residues. From germline, CDR1 is MDHEN and CDR2 SYDVKM. V was clipped by 6 bases and J by 0 bases; unmatched bases: 9. CDR3: CASSGRAGGPSYEQYF. The CDR3 DNA follows: TGTGCCAGCAGCGGTAGGGCGGGGGGGCCCTCCTACGAGCAGTACTTC.